The clone carrying this T cell receptor (beta chain) was seen at least ten times. The antigen remains unidentified. This sample stems from a study of spatial heterogeneity in lung cancer. Study context: From matched bulk RNA-seq came a T cell module score, which showed a strong correlation with TCR transcript counts in tumor regions.

Unique molecular identifiers, one per molecule, were present on every TCR cDNA molecule. TCRdb processed the 5' RACE reads anew with MiXCR; each CDR3 protein has one entry. Of more than 9,000 distinct CDR3 sequences detected, about 6% appear once; the ten largest clones hold around 9.1%. Time point here: sample taken at primary tumor resection. The donors comprised 70 to 85 untreated early-stage non-small cell lung cancer patients. Researchers sequenced whole RNA taken from tumor, nontumor lung or frozen PBMC without sorting. Study-wide points: Tracking of tumor mutation counts was seen in expanded intratumoral alpha and beta TCR counts.

Germline assignment: CDR1 SGHRS and CDR2 YFSETQ. The CDR3 contains 15 residues. V shed 0 bases and J 2 bases; nucleotides not matched to a gene: 3. The source is a male donor with early-stage non-small cell lung cancer. This rearrangement joins TRBV5-1 to TRBJ2-7, with 9 positions matching TRBD1. This specimen was lung tumor tissue, taken at surgery. The CDR3 sequence: CASSLEGQGTYEQYF. The CDR3, as DNA: TGCGCCAGCAGCTTGGAGGGACAGGGTACCTACGAGCAGTACTTC.